The 10 T cell receptor beta chains below come from one sample, sequenced in a study of cytomegalovirus exposure and HLA in healthy donors (dated by TCRdb to about 2017). The library was obtained by the immunoSEQ multiplex PCR assay. The multiplex PCR relied on a mix of 60 forward primers for TCR Vbeta segments and 13 reverse primers for TCR Jbeta segments. TCRdb mirrors the immuneACCESS table, restricted to in-frame sequences. Some clones are absent from its copies; in checked studies, under half trace to an unresolved V gene, and the reason for the others is unknown. The sample yields some 200,000 clones; around 64% were counted once. The ten top clones hold less than 3% of the sample. Sequencing was performed on PBMCs. The receptors were gathered from a middle-aged man in good health and CMV-seropositive.

This clone has more than one count but fewer than ten. The genes are TRBV27 and TRBJ1-4; D remains unclear. The germline V gene encodes CDR1 MNHEY and CDR2 SMNVEV (reference sequence). V was shortened by 7 bases and J by 3 bases, with 18 bases between the two germline ends. The CDR3 runs to 16 residues. In DNA form, the CDR3 reads TGTGCCAGCACCCCCTCGTTCTTTAATGCTAATGAAAAACTGTTTTTT. Translated: CASTPSFFNANEKLFF.

On this clone itself: In the same sample, other DNA sequences code for this CDR3. J is TRBJ2-5 and V is TRBV6-5, with 7 positions matching TRBD2. V dropped 2 bases and J dropped 5; count of bases not matched to a gene: 5. Germline V gives CDR1 MNHEY, CDR2 SVGAGI. The CDR3 has 14 residues. The CDR3 reads CASSYGGGRETQYF. The CDR3 DNA reads as TGTGCCAGCAGTTACGGCGGGGGTCGGGAGACCCAGTACTTC.

This clone occurred once. For the CDR3, the DNA is TGTGCCATCAGTGACCCTACCAGGGGCTCGGGGATAAACATTCAGTACTTC. It translates to CAISDPTRGSGINIQYF. The gene calls are TRBV10-3 and TRBJ2-4; TRBD1 is a possible D gene (6 bases). This CDR3 is 17 amino acids long. CDR1 and CDR2 from the germline V gene are ENHRY and SYGVKD. V shed 3 bases and J shed 6 bases, with 21 bases lying between them.

The chain uses TRBV2 and TRBJ2-5; tentatively, D is TRBD2 (6 bases). Germline values: CDR1 SNHLY, CDR2 FYNNEI. The CDR3 extends over 13 amino acids. Trimming took off 4 bases at V and 7 bases at J, with 13 bases between the two ends. The CDR3 here is CASSGLPGGTQYF. DNA for the CDR3: TGTGCCAGCAGTGGACTCCCCGGGGGGACCCAGTACTTC.

The chain has TRBV11-2 and TRBJ2-5; 9 bases fit TRBD2. The DNA end is a closer match to TRBJ2-7, so the J assignment may be wrong. Germline V lookup: CDR1 SGHAT, CDR2 FQNNGV. This CDR3 region has 16 residues. CDR3 nucleotide sequence: TGTGCCAGCAGCTTAGGGGTCGCGGGGGGGTTCTACGAGCAGTACTTC. Translating it yields CASSLGVAGGFYEQYF.

V and J are TRBV19 and TRBJ2-1; weak D call: TRBD2 (6 bases). V lost 4 bases and J lost 5, with 9 bases in between. The germline CDR1 and CDR2 sequences are LNHDA and SQIVND (reference sequence). The CDR3 totals 13 residues. The CDR3 bases are TGTGCCAGTAGTACAACGGGGGACAATGAGCAGTTCTTC. Translated: CASSTTGDNEQFF.

This clone has just a few counts. The rearrangement uses TRBV5-1 and TRBJ2-3, with 9 bases aligning to TRBD2. Germline V gene sequence: CDR1 SGHRS, CDR2 YFSETQ. CDR3 size: 15 residues. V dropped 0 bases and J dropped 6; count of bases not matched to a gene: 5. The CDR3 spells CASSLERGDVDTQYF. CDR3 DNA: TGCGCCAGCAGCTTGGAGCGGGGGGATGTGGATACGCAGTATTTT.

The J gene is TRBJ1-5, the V gene TRBV5-8, with 7 positions matching TRBD1. There are 15 residues in the CDR3. Per the germline V gene, CDR1 is SGHTS and CDR2 is YDEGEE. V dropped 2 bases and J dropped 2; count of bases not matched to a gene: 4. For the CDR3, the DNA is TGTGCCAGCAGCTTCAGAACAGGGGGCAATCAGCCCCAGCATTTT. Translation gives CASSFRTGGNQPQHF.

The chain recombines TRBV6-5 with TRBJ1-1, with 7 bases identical to TRBD1. The ends lost 6 bases at V and 1 base at J; junction bases unmatched: 5. Germline CDR1 MNHEY, CDR2 SVGAGI. CDR3 length equals 14 residues. The CDR3 is CASRRQGANTEAFF. DNA of the CDR3: TGTGCCAGCAGGAGACAGGGTGCGAACACTGAAGCTTTCTTT.

The gene calls are TRBV29-1 and TRBJ1-1; D is possibly TRBD1 (5 bases). V gave up 6 bases and J gave up 4 bases, with 15 bases separating them. The CDR3 loop spans 13 amino acids. Germline V gene lookup returns CDR1 SQVTM and CDR2 ANQGSEA. The CDR3 loop reads CSVGGGGTTEAFF. The CDR3 nucleotides are TGCAGCGTGGGGGGTGGGGGAACCACTGAAGCTTTCTTT.